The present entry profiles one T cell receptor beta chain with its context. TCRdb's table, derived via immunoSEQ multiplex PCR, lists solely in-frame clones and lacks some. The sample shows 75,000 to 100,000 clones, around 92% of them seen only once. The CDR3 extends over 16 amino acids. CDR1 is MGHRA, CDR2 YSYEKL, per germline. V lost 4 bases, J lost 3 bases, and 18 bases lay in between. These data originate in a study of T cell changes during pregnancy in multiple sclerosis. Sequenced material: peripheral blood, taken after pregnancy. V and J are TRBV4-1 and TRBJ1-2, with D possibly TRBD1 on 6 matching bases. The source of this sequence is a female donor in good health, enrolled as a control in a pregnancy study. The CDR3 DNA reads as TGCGCCAGCAGCCCCGGGCGGGGGGGGCGGGACTATGGCTACACCTTC. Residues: CASSPGRGGRDYGYTF.